Presented here are 8 T cell receptor beta chains from one specimen sequenced in a study of blood T cell repertoires in COVID-19 (dated by TCRdb to the early 2020s). To prepare the library, the immunoSEQ multiplex PCR assay was applied. TCRdb re-hosts the immuneACCESS table, in-frame sequences only. Its copies lack some clones; in the studies checked, an unresolved V gene accounts for under half of them, and the cause for the rest is not known. The sample table holds about 310,000 clones, of which over 75% were seen once. 1% of the sample is held by the ten biggest clonotypes. Sequenced input: peripheral blood. These receptors all come from a man aged 50 or older with active or convalescent COVID-19.

The chain uses TRBV11-1 and TRBJ2-7; maybe TRBD1 (6 bases). This CDR3 region has 14 residues. Germline CDR1 is SGHAT and CDR2 is FQDESV (reference sequence). The V end lost 1 base, the J end lost 11 bases, and 18 bases lay between the germline ends. CDR3 bases: TGTGCCAGCAGCTTAGTAGAGGGGGAGACTAAGAAGTACTTC. It yields the protein CASSLVEGETKKYF.

J is TRBJ1-2 and V is TRBV29-1; perhaps TRBD1 as D (6 bases). This CDR3 region has 13 residues. Germline lookup yields CDR1 SQVTM and CDR2 ANQGSEA. Trimming took off 5 bases at V and 2 bases at J, with 12 bases between the two ends. CDR3 protein: CSVPMTGNYGYTF. In nucleotides, the CDR3 is TGCAGCGTTCCGATGACAGGCAACTATGGCTACACCTTC.

The chain carries TRBV11-2 and TRBJ2-3; 8 bases are a match to TRBD2. This CDR3 has 17 amino acids. Germline V gene sequence: CDR1 SGHAT, CDR2 FQNNGV. V shed 3 bases and J 5 bases; nucleotides not matched to a gene: 13. The CDR3 DNA reads TGTGCCAGCAGCTTGGAACGGGCTAGCGGGTCTATAGATACGCAGTATTTT. Residues: CASSLERASGSIDTQYF.

The CDR3 nucleotides read TGTGCCAGCAGCTCTGGCCCGGGGGAAGGGTTCATGAACACTGAAGCTTTCTTT. This sequence encodes CASSSGPGEGFMNTEAFF. The chain joins TRBV5-8 to TRBJ1-1; a possible D gene is TRBD1 (5 bases). V lost 3 bases and J 0 bases, leaving 21 bases between the germline ends. The CDR3 is made up of 18 amino acids. Germline V lookup: CDR1 SGHTS, CDR2 YDEGEE.

In regard to this clone: Distinct nucleotide sequences in the sample also encode this CDR3. The V gene is TRBV5-5, the J gene TRBJ1-1; a weak D match, TRBD1 (5 bases). The germline CDR1 and CDR2 sequences are SGHKS and YYEKEE (reference sequence). V was shortened by 3 bases and J by 5 bases, with 11 bases between the two germline ends. The CDR3 extends over 13 amino acids. Here the CDR3 DNA reads TGTGCCAGCAGCTCCCAGGGCGATACTGAAGCTTTCTTT. Translating gives CASSSQGDTEAFF. The variable domain in full, with the rest retrieved from reference TRBV5-5 and TRBJ1-1, is DAGVTQSPTHLIKTRGQQVTLRCSPISGHKSVSWYQQVLGQGPQFIFQYYEKEERGRGNFPDRFSARQFPNYSSELNVNALLLGDSALYLCASSSQGDTEAFFGQGTRLTVV.

This chain connects TRBV29-1 to TRBJ2-3, with D uncertain. The CDR3 is 12 residues long. V lost 3 bases and J 2 bases, leaving 6 bases between the germline ends. Germline-derived CDR1 and CDR2 are SQVTM and ANQGSEA. The CDR3 coding sequence is TGCAGCGTTGATCAGGACACAGATACGCAGTATTTT. As protein: CSVDQDTDTQYF.

The rearrangement uses TRBV11-1 and TRBJ2-1; D possibly corresponds to TRBD2 (5 bases). Germline loops: CDR1 SGHAT, CDR2 FQDESV (reference sequence). Deletions cut 6 bases from V and 5 bases from J, with 20 bases between. This CDR3 has 16 amino acids. CDR3 nucleotide sequence: TGTGCCAGCAGGCCCGGGATGGGGAGAGGCAACAATGAGCAGTTCTTC. Its translation: CASRPGMGRGNNEQFF.

This chain joins TRBV5-1 and TRBJ1-2, with 7 bases matching TRBD1. The CDR3 spans 17 residues. Germline V gene data show CDR1 as SGHRS and CDR2 as YFSETQ. V trimming: 2 bases; J trimming: 2 bases; junction bases outside the gene matches: 12. The CDR3 region is CASSFSIGQVKNYGYTF. The CDR3 DNA reads TGCGCCAGCAGCTTTTCCATAGGACAGGTCAAAAACTATGGCTACACCTTC.